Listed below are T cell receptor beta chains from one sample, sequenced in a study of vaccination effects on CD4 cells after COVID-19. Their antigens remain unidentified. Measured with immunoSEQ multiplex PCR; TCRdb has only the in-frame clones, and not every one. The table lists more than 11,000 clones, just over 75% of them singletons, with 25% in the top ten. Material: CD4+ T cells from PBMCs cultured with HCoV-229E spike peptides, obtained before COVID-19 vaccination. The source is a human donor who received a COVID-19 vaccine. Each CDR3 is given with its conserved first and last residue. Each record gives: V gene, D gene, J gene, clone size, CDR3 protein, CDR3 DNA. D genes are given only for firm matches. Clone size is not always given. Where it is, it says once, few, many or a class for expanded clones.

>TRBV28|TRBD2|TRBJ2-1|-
CASSLSPSTSGRPNEQFF
TGTGCCAGCAGTTTATCGCCCAGCACTAGCGGGAGGCCCAATGAGCAGTTCTTC
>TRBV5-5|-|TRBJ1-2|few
CASSDSEGYGYTF
TGTGCCAGCAGCGACTCCGAAGGATATGGCTACACCTTC
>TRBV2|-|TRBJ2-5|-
CASISMKETQYF
TGTGCCAGCATTTCTATGAAAGAGACCCAGTACTTC
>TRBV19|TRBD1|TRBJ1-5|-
CASRPPGTGGLQPQHF
TGTGCCAGTAGGCCCCCCGGGACAGGGGGACTTCAGCCCCAGCATTTT
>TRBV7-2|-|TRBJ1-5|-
CASSLGVFGPNQPQHF
TGTGCCAGCAGCTTAGGGGTTTTCGGTCCCAATCAGCCCCAGCATTTT
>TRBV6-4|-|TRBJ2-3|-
CASSDGVLRGNTQYF
TGTGCCAGCAGTGACGGAGTCCTCCGGGGGAATACGCAGTATTTT
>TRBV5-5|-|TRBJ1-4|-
CASSYWPTNEKLFF
TGTGCCAGCAGCTATTGGCCCACTAATGAAAAACTGTTTTTT
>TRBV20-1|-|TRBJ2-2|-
CSASRGTNTGELFF
TGCAGTGCTAGTCGGGGGACGAACACCGGGGAGCTGTTTTTT
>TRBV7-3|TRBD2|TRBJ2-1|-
CASSLKSGGNEQFF
TGTGCCAGCAGCTTAAAGAGCGGGGGCAATGAGCAGTTCTTC
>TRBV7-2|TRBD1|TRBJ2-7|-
CATRLDRVGYEQYF
TGTGCCACCAGACTCGACAGGGTCGGCTACGAGCAGTACTTC
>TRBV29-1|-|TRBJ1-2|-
CSVVEAYGYTF
TGCAGCGTTGTGGAGGCCTATGGCTACACCTTC
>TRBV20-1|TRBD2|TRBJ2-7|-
CSASLAGGGEQYF
TGCAGTGCTAGTCTAGCGGGAGGCGGCGAGCAGTACTTC
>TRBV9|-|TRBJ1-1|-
CASSAFVGPNTEAFF
TGTGCCAGCAGCGCCTTCGTAGGGCCGAACACTGAAGCTTTCTTT
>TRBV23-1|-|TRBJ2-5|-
CASSHQGIQETQYF
TGCGCCAGCAGTCATCAGGGTATCCAAGAGACCCAGTACTTC
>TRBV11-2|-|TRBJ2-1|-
CASSFRDSYNEQFF
TGTGCCAGCAGCTTCAGGGACTCCTACAATGAGCAGTTCTTC
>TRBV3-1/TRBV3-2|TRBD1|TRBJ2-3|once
CASSADRANTDTQYF
TGTGCCAGCAGCGCGGACAGGGCCAACACAGATACGCAGTATTTT
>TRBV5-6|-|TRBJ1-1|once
CASSGMGARTEAFF
TGTGCCAGCAGCGGGATGGGGGCGCGCACTGAAGCTTTCTTT
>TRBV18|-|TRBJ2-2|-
CASSPPPTGLNTGELFF
TGTGCCAGCTCACCACCCCCAACAGGGCTGAACACCGGGGAGCTGTTTTTT
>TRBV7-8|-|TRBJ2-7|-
CASVMDGYSYEQYF
TGTGCCAGCGTAATGGACGGCTACTCCTACGAGCAGTACTTC
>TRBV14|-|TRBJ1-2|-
CASSPFQGTYGYTF
TGTGCCAGCAGCCCTTTCCAGGGTACCTATGGCTACACCTTC
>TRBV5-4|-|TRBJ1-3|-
CASSLQGPISGNTIYF
TGTGCCAGCAGCTTGCAGGGTCCCATCTCTGGAAACACCATATATTTT
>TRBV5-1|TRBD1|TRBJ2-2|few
CASSGQGALNTGELFF
TGCGCCAGCAGCGGACAGGGGGCGCTGAACACCGGGGAGCTGTTTTTT
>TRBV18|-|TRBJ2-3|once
CASSPIEISTDTQYF
TGTGCCAGCTCACCAATCGAGATTAGCACAGATACGCAGTATTTT
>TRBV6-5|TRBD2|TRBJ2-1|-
CASRTSGRAIEQFF
TGTGCCAGCAGAACAAGCGGGAGGGCCATTGAGCAGTTCTTC
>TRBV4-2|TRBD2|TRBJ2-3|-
CASSQTSGGGHTQYF
TGTGCCAGCAGCCAAACTAGCGGGGGGGGTCATACGCAGTATTTT
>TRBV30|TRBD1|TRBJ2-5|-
CAHDRGGTQYF
TGTGCCCATGACAGGGGGGGGACCCAGTACTTC
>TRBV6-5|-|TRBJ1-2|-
CATAPGRSYGYTF
TGTGCCACCGCCCCGGGTAGGAGCTATGGCTACACCTTC
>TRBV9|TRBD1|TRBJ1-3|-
CASSATGGGNTIYF
TGTGCCAGCAGCGCCACAGGGGGAGGAAACACCATATATTTT
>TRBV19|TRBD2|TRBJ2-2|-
CASSIAGAGTGELFF
TGTGCCAGTAGTATCGCGGGAGCCGGGACCGGGGAGCTGTTTTTT
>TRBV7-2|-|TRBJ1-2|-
CASSLGGGERGYTF
TGTGCCAGCAGCTTAGGCGGGGGGGAGCGTGGCTACACCTTC
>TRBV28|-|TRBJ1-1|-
CASSPALTEAFF
TGTGCCAGCAGTCCGGCTCTTACTGAAGCTTTCTTT
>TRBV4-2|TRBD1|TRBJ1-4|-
CASSLGDSRGEKLFF
TGTGCCAGCAGCCTCGGGGACAGCCGTGGGGAAAAACTGTTTTTT
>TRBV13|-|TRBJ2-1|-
CASSPTGTRFDSLLNNEQFF
TGTGCCAGCAGCCCAACGGGGACCCGATTCGACTCGCTTCTTAATAATGAGCAGTTCTTC
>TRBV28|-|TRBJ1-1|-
CASSFPGAGRWNTEAFF
TGTGCCAGCAGTTTTCCGGGGGCTGGGAGGTGGAACACTGAAGCTTTCTTT
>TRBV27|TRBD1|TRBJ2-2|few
CASRNRGNTGELFF
TGTGCCAGCAGAAACAGGGGCAACACCGGGGAGCTGTTTTTT
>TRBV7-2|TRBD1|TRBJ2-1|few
CASSAPGGYNEQFF
TGTGCCAGCAGCGCGCCAGGGGGCTACAATGAGCAGTTCTTC
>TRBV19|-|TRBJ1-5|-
CATMGYSNQPQHF
TGTGCCACCATGGGATATAGCAATCAGCCCCAGCATTTT
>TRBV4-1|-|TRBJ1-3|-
CASSQGAFGNSGNTIYF
TGCGCCAGCAGCCAAGGGGCGTTCGGGAACTCTGGAAACACCATATATTTT
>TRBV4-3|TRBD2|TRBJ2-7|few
CASSQDMTSGGKYF
TGCGCCAGCAGCCAAGATATGACTAGCGGGGGGAAGTACTTC
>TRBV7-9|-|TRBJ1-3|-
CANSGGSLLGNTIYF
TGTGCCAACTCTGGGGGGTCATTGTTGGGAAACACCATATATTTT
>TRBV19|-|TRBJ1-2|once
CASSNRATSGYTF
TGTGCCAGTAGTAACAGGGCTACAAGTGGCTACACCTTC